One sample yielded the 8 T cell receptor beta chains listed below, sequenced in a study of T cells in narcolepsy. The protocol was immunoSEQ multiplex PCR, while the TCRdb copy is restricted to in-frame clones and leaves out a portion. The sample records just under 35,000 clones, 65% to 85% being singletons. What was sequenced was memory (CD45RA-) CD4+ T cells from blood. The receptors here all came from a human donor in good health.

The chain recombines TRBV7-9 with TRBJ1-2, with D unclear. Germline loops: CDR1 SEHNR, CDR2 FQNEAQ (reference sequence). This CDR3 spans 12 amino acids. Between the trimmed V and J ends, which lost 5 bases and 6 bases, there was a span of 10 bases. Here the CDR3 reads CASSRSVDGYTF. The CDR3 DNA sequence: TGTGCCAGCAGCCGGAGTGTTGATGGCTACACCTTC.

The V call is TRBV2, the J call TRBJ2-7; tentatively, D is TRBD2 (5 bases). The CDR3 has 13 amino acids. The germline gives CDR1 SNHLY, CDR2 FYNNEI. The ends were cut back, 4 bases at V and 9 bases at J, with 16 bases in the middle. The CDR3 here is CASSGFLQRGQYF. The CDR3 nucleotides read TGTGCCAGCAGTGGGTTCCTTCAACGGGGGCAGTACTTC.

The chain uses TRBV7-6 and TRBJ2-2; D is unresolved. Germline assignment: CDR1 SGHVS and CDR2 FNYEAQ. Trimming removed 1 base from V and 4 bases from J, with 4 bases in between. The CDR3 length is 13 residues. The CDR3 here is CASSLVITGELFF. CDR3 nucleotide sequence: TGTGCCAGCAGCTTAGTAATCACCGGGGAGCTGTTTTTT.

This clone has just one count. This chain connects TRBV29-1 to TRBJ2-7; D may correspond to TRBD1 or TRBD2 (8 bases each). Germline V gene data show CDR1 as SQVTM and CDR2 as ANQGSEA. The CDR3 consists of 15 residues. V lost 6 bases to trimming and J lost 2 bases, with 20 bases between them. This CDR3 reads CSVREGGTGAYEQYF. DNA for the CDR3: TGCAGCGTCCGGGAGGGGGGGACAGGAGCCTACGAGCAGTACTTC.

V and J are TRBV2 and TRBJ1-2; the match to TRBD1 covers 7 bases. Germline lookup yields CDR1 SNHLY and CDR2 FYNNEI. The V and J ends lost 5 bases and 2 bases, in that order; junction bases with no gene match: 5. The CDR3 contains 14 residues. In DNA form, the CDR3 reads TGTGCCAGCAGTCGTGACAGGGACAACTATGGCTACACCTTC. Its translation: CASSRDRDNYGYTF.

This clone was seen a handful of times. This chain joins TRBV6-5 and TRBJ1-2, with a tentative D call TRBD1 (6 bases). The CDR3 extends over 13 amino acids. Germline assignment: CDR1 MNHEY and CDR2 SVGAGI. Trimming shortened V by 8 bases and J by 4 bases, and 14 bases separated the two germline ends. CDR3 region: CASGSGTFYGYTF. In DNA, the CDR3 is TGTGCCAGCGGGTCCGGGACATTCTATGGCTACACCTTC.

V gene TRBV5-1 combines with J gene TRBJ1-2, with TRBD1 matching over 7 bases. CDR1 is SGHRS, CDR2 YFSETQ, per germline. The CDR3 spans 15 residues. V shed 1 base and J 8 bases; nucleotides not matched to a gene: 11. CDR3 loop: CASSLTDGQVGGYTF. CDR3 sequence (DNA): TGCGCCAGCAGCTTGACTGACGGACAGGTCGGCGGCTACACCTTC. The full variable domain, in which reference TRBV5-1 and TRBJ1-2 provide the parts outside the CDR3, is KAGVTQTPRYLIKTRGQQVTLSCSPISGHRSVSWYQQTPGQGLQFLFEYFSETQRNKGNFPGRFSGRQFSNSRSEMNVSTLELGDSALYLCASSLTDGQVGGYTFGSGTRLTVV.

The V and J genes are TRBV5-1 and TRBJ2-7; 10 positions match TRBD1. The germline V gene has CDR1 SGHRS and CDR2 YFSETQ. V lost 0 bases, J lost 5 bases, and 11 bases stayed unmatched. This CDR3 comprises 17 residues. In DNA, the CDR3 is TGCGCCAGCAGCTTGGCCGCGAGGCGGACAGGGGGTAACGAGCAGTACTTC. Residues: CASSLAARRTGGNEQYF.